A selection of T cell receptor beta chains follows, all from one sample in a study of T cells in Graves' hyperthyroidism and ophthalmopathy. TCRdb called the multiplex PCR reads again in MiXCR, with one record for every CDR3 protein. Altogether under 700,000 distinct CDR3 sequences are present, 40% to 55% being singletons, with the ten largest covering just over 8%. The sequencing sample was made of peripheral blood or thyroid tissue (not recorded which). Receptor source: a young woman with Graves' hyperthyroidism. Each CDR3 is given with its conserved first and last residue. The order of the fields is V gene, J gene, D gene, clone size, CDR3 protein, CDR3 DNA. D genes are given only for firm matches. Only some rows state a clone size, as once, few, many or a class for expanded clones.

>TRBV12-3/TRBV12-4|TRBJ1-1|NA|few
CASSEGRSAEAFF
TGTGCCAGCTCTGAGGGGAGGAGCGCTGAAGCTTTCTTT
>TRBV7-9|TRBJ1-2|NA|many
CASSLEFPYGYTF
TGTGCCAGCAGCTTAGAGTTCCCCTATGGCTACACCTTC
>TRBV6-1|TRBJ1-5|TRBD1|NA
CASRQGTQPQHF
TGTGCCAGTAGACAGGGTACTCAGCCCCAGCATTTT
>TRBV11-1|TRBJ1-1|NA|NA
CASSMREEAFF
TGTGCCAGCTCAATGCGGGAAGAAGCTTTCTTT
>TRBV19|TRBJ1-5|NA|few
CASSETAGPQHF
TGTGCCAGTAGTGAGACAGCGGGGCCCCAGCATTTT
>TRBV20-1|TRBJ1-2|TRBD1|NA
CSALEDRAHGYTF
TGCAGCGCGTTGGAGGACAGGGCGCATGGCTACACCTTC
>TRBV10-3|TRBJ1-4|TRBD1|few
CASSDRAINEKLFF
TGTGCCAGCAGTGACAGGGCAATTAATGAAAAACTGTTTTTT
>TRBV11-2|TRBJ1-5|TRBD1|few
CASSLLFYRGRDGGNQPQHF
TGTGCCAGCAGCTTATTGTTCTACAGGGGGCGGGATGGGGGCAATCAGCCCCAGCATTTT
>TRBV9|TRBJ2-2|NA|NA
CASSGPGSATTGELFF
TGTGCCAGCAGCGGGCCAGGGTCGGCTACAACCGGGGAGCTGTTTTTT
>TRBV7-9|TRBJ1-6|NA|once
CASSGGGARASPLHF
TGTGCCAGCAGCGGAGGTGGGGCGAGGGCTTCACCCCTCCACTTT
>TRBV7-9|TRBJ1-2|TRBD1|few
CASSQTPDRGQGSYGYTF
TGTGCCAGCAGCCAGACGCCGGACAGGGGGCAGGGGAGCTATGGCTACACCTTC
>TRBV24-1|TRBJ2-3|TRBD2|NA
CAISGQAGKATDTQYF
TGTGCCATCAGTGGACAAGCGGGAAAGGCAACAGATACGCAGTATTTT
>TRBV15|TRBJ2-7|TRBD1|NA
CATSSPGGLYEQYF
TGTGCCACCAGCAGCCCAGGGGGTCTCTACGAGCAGTACTTC
>TRBV2|TRBJ2-2|NA|NA
CASTLDGVTGELFF
TGTGCCAGCACCTTAGATGGGGTCACCGGGGAGCTGTTTTTT
>TRBV7-9|TRBJ1-2|TRBD1|few
CASSHSQGREGYTF
TGTGCCAGCAGCCATTCACAGGGGCGAGAGGGCTACACCTTC
>TRBV7-2|TRBJ2-5|TRBD1|many
CASGGQGARETQYF
TGTGCCAGCGGAGGACAGGGGGCGCGGGAGACCCAGTACTTC
>TRBV7-9|TRBJ2-7|NA|NA
CASSPGPESYEQYF
TGTGCCAGCAGCCCCGGGCCGGAGTCGTACGAGCAGTACTTC
>TRBV9|TRBJ2-5|TRBD2|NA
CASSPGILGTSETQYF
TGTGCCAGCAGCCCTGGGATATTGGGGACTAGCGAGACCCAGTACTTC
>TRBV20-1|TRBJ2-5|TRBD1|few
CSARGQPGETQYF
TGCAGTGCTAGGGGACAGCCGGGAGAGACCCAGTACTTC
>TRBV19|TRBJ1-2|NA|NA
CASSITSPGLDGYTF
TGTGCCAGTAGTATTACGTCACCCGGGCTAGATGGCTACACCTTC
>TRBV25-1|TRBJ1-4|NA|NA
CANSLGEKLFF
TGTGCCAACAGTTTAGGGGAAAAACTGTTTTTT
>TRBV7-8|TRBJ2-7|TRBD2|NA
CASSLRLSGSGSYEQYF
TGTGCCAGCAGCTTAAGGTTAAGCGGGAGTGGTTCCTACGAGCAGTACTTC
>TRBV2|TRBJ2-5|NA|many
CASSEDGSVETQYF
TGTGCCAGCAGTGAAGATGGATCGGTGGAGACCCAGTACTTC
>TRBV2|TRBJ1-6|NA|NA
CARVDGKENSPLHF
TGTGCTAGAGTTGACGGAAAGGAAAATTCACCCCTCCACTTT
>TRBV2|TRBJ1-1|NA|NA
CASSSEGVEAFF
TGTGCCAGCAGTTCCGAGGGAGTCGAAGCTTTCTTT
>TRBV10-2|TRBJ1-5|TRBD1|many
CASSEGDSSNQPQHF
TGCGCCAGCAGTGAGGGGGACAGCAGCAATCAGCCCCAGCATTTT
>TRBV12-3/TRBV12-4|TRBJ1-2|NA|many
CASSLQANYGYTF
TGTGCCAGCAGTTTACAGGCAAACTATGGCTACACCTTC
>TRBV11-2|TRBJ2-2|NA|few
CASSLGTMAGELFF
TGTGCCAGCAGCTTAGGGACTATGGCCGGGGAGCTGTTTTTT
>TRBV12-3/TRBV12-4|TRBJ1-5|NA|few
CASSLDTAINQPQHF
TGTGCCAGCAGCCTGGACACGGCCATAAATCAGCCCCAGCATTTT
>TRBV20-1|TRBJ1-6|TRBD1|NA
CSASGQTSSYNSPLHF
TGCAGTGCGTCGGGACAGACGAGCTCCTATAATTCACCCCTCCACTTT
>TRBV14|TRBJ2-7|NA|few
CASSQAPTAEQYF
TGTGCCAGCAGCCAAGCCCCGACAGCCGAGCAGTACTTC
>TRBV29-1|TRBJ2-5|NA|many
CSTRGAKETQYF
TGCAGCACCCGGGGGGCAAAAGAGACCCAGTACTTC